Below, 9 T cell receptor beta chains from the same sample are listed, as sequenced in a study of technical replicates of blood from a few donors (dated by TCRdb to about 2017). The receptor library was made with the immunoSEQ multiplex PCR assay. What TCRdb holds here is the immuneACCESS table cut down to in-frame rearrangements. Part of the clones is not present; checked against another copy, under half of the missing clones reflect an unresolved V gene, and the others are unexplained. Counted in this sample were 70,000 or so clones; over 95% of them appeared once. Of the sample, 0.2% to 0.25% is held by the ten largest clones. The sequenced sample was T cells isolated from PBMCs. The source is a human donor in good health.

This clone was detected only a few times. The chain combines TRBV7-3 with TRBJ2-2; the D gene is possibly TRBD1 (8 bases). Per the germline V gene, CDR1 is SGHTA and CDR2 is FQGTGA. The V and J ends lost 5 bases and 3 bases respectively, with 13 bases between them. This CDR3 is 15 amino acids long. The CDR3 loop reads CASSKQGGDTGELFF. The CDR3 DNA follows: TGTGCCAGCAGCAAACAGGGGGGGGACACCGGGGAGCTGTTTTTT.

The rearrangement uses TRBV28 and TRBJ2-7; 8 nucleotides line up with TRBD2. The CDR3 contains 16 residues. With 4 bases clipped from V and 3 bases from J, the junction kept 11 bases outside the gene matches. Germline values: CDR1 MDHEN, CDR2 SYDVKM. The CDR3 loop is CASSSLSGTSNYEQYF. The CDR3 coding sequence is TGTGCCAGCAGTTCCCTATCCGGGACTAGTAACTACGAGCAGTACTTC.

V usage is TRBV5-6 and J usage is TRBJ1-2; D possibly corresponds to TRBD1 (5 bases). Germline CDR1 reads SGHDT; CDR2 reads YYEEEE. Deletions cut 1 base from V and 8 bases from J, with 15 bases between. CDR3 size: 14 residues. The CDR3 protein is CASSLSGTLKGYTF. The CDR3 coding sequence is TGTGCCAGCAGCTTGTCAGGGACTTTAAAAGGCTACACCTTC.

The chain combines TRBV19 with TRBJ2-2; 9 bases agree with TRBD1. Germline CDR1 is LNHDA and CDR2 is SQIVND (reference sequence). V was pared by 6 bases and J by 4 bases, with 9 bases of the junction left unmatched. This CDR3 spans 16 amino acids. Here the CDR3 DNA reads TGTGCCAGTAGCCCCGGGACAGGGAGATTCACCGGGGAGCTGTTTTTT. Its translation: CASSPGTGRFTGELFF. Full variable domain (remainder filled in from reference TRBV19 and TRBJ2-2): DGGITQSPKYLFRKEGQNVTLSCEQNLNHDAMYWYRQDPGQGLRLIYYSQIVNDFQKGDIAEGYSVSREKKESFPLTVTSAQKNPTAFYLCASSPGTGRFTGELFFGEGSRLTVL.

The gene calls are TRBV11-3 and TRBJ1-1, with D unresolved. The germline gives CDR1 SGHNT, CDR2 YENEEA. With 4 bases removed from V and 0 bases from J, the gap between germline ends came to 9 bases. CDR3 length equals 14 residues. The CDR3 protein is CASSSGNMNTEAFF. For the CDR3, the DNA is TGTGCCAGCAGCTCGGGTAATATGAACACTGAAGCTTTCTTT.

The chain is built from TRBV5-1 and TRBJ2-5; D is possibly TRBD1 (6 bases). The germline CDR1 and CDR2 sequences are SGHRS and YFSETQ. Trimming left V 4 bases short and J 5 bases short, with 18 bases between. The CDR3 is 15 amino acids. The CDR3 region has the DNA TGCGCCAGCAGCCCCCAGCCAGGGGTCTCGGAGACCCAGTACTTC. This sequence encodes CASSPQPGVSETQYF. Based on the CDR3 plus reference TRBV5-1 and TRBJ2-5, the full variable domain is KAGVTQTPRYLIKTRGQQVTLSCSPISGHRSVSWYQQTPGQGLQFLFEYFSETQRNKGNFPGRFSGRQFSNSRSEMNVSTLELGDSALYLCASSPQPGVSETQYFGPGTRLLVL.

The chain recombines TRBV18 with TRBJ2-1, with TRBD2 matching 7 bases. The trim removed 3 bases at V and 6 bases at J, leaving 8 bases unmatched. CDR3 length equals 15 residues. Looked up from germline, CDR1 is KGHSH and CDR2 is LQKENI. As DNA, the CDR3 is TGTGCCAGCTCACCCAGTCGGGGAGGGTCCAATGAGCAGTTCTTC. As protein: CASSPSRGGSNEQFF.

The chain recombines TRBV10-3 with TRBJ2-1; D remains ambiguous. Germline lookup yields CDR1 ENHRY and CDR2 SYGVKD. V lost 0 bases to trimming and J lost 1 base, with 7 bases between them. CDR3 length: 15 amino acids. The CDR3 reads CAISESGGSYNEQFF. CDR3 in DNA: TGTGCCATCAGTGAGTCTGGCGGATCCTACAATGAGCAGTTCTTC.

This rearrangement joins TRBV13 to TRBJ2-3; 8 positions agree with TRBD2. Germline V gene sequence: CDR1 PRHDT, CDR2 FYEKMQ (reference sequence). This CDR3 spans 14 amino acids. V dropped 8 bases and J dropped 2; count of bases not matched to a gene: 6. For the CDR3, the DNA is TGTGCCAGCGAGAAGACTAGCGACACAGATACGCAGTATTTT. Translated: CASEKTSDTDTQYF.